Described below is a single T cell receptor (beta chain) sequence and its context. CDR1 is SGHDT and CDR2 is YYEEEE in the germline V gene. V was pared by 0 bases and J by 1 base, with 8 bases between. This CDR3 has 15 residues. The data stem from a study of CD8 T cells in Susac syndrome. Roughly 0.45 to 1 ug RNA was reverse transcribed with random hexamers. TCRdb itself ran the immunoSEQ multiplex PCR reads through MiXCR, one entry per CDR3 protein. The sample yields about 120,000 distinct CDR3 sequences, 96% seen once. Specimen: CD4+ T cells from PBMCs. The TCR originated in a human donor with Susac syndrome. This chain uses TRBV5-6 with TRBJ2-1; D remains unclear. In DNA, the CDR3 is TGTGCCAGCAGCTTGGGGGCCACGTCCTACAATGAGCAGTTCTTC. Translation gives CASSLGATSYNEQFF.